These 17 T cell receptor beta chains were all obtained from the same sample, sequenced in a study of cytomegalovirus exposure and HLA in healthy donors. It was with 60 Vbeta and 13 Jbeta primers that the PCR ran. TCRdb's copy holds only in-frame clones and misses some; the assay was immunoSEQ multiplex PCR. The profile shows about 200,000 clones, roughly 80% of them singletons. Sequenced: PBMCs. These receptors originate from a woman between 50 and 59 years old in good health and CMV-seropositive.

The chain is built from TRBV9 and TRBJ2-3; D possibly corresponds to TRBD2 (7 bases). This CDR3 region has 14 residues. Germline CDR1 reads SGDLS; CDR2 reads YYNGEE. Trimming took off 5 bases at V and 4 bases at J, with 14 bases between the two ends. The DNA for the CDR3 is TGTGCCAGCAGTGGAGAGGGGGGGGCAGATACGCAGTATTTT. Translating it yields CASSGEGGADTQYF.

The genes are TRBV6-5 and TRBJ2-3; D is unclear. The CDR3 runs 13 residues. Germline CDR1 reads MNHEY; CDR2 reads SVGAGI. Trimming removed 4 bases at V and 1 base at J, with 6 bases between. As DNA, the CDR3 is TGTGCCAGCAGTTTCACAGGCACAGATACGCAGTATTTT. Its protein product is CASSFTGTDTQYF.

The chain is built from TRBV6-1 and TRBJ1-1; TRBD1 is a possible D gene (5 bases). The germline V and J ends were trimmed by 7 bases and 1 base, with 10 bases remaining between them. CDR1 is MNHNS, CDR2 SASEGT, per germline. The CDR3 runs to 13 residues. The CDR3 DNA reads as TGTGCCAGCAAGTTTAGGGGGAACACTGAAGCTTTCTTT. Translation: CASKFRGNTEAFF.

V and J are TRBV21-1 and TRBJ2-7; the listed D gene, TRBD1, was not tested against the DNA. TRBV21-1 is assigned pseudogene status. The CDR3 is 10 residues long. The CDR3: CASRGTGQYF. Written as DNA, the CDR3 is TGTGCCAGCAGAGGGACAGGGCAGTACTTC.

The chain is built from TRBV27 and TRBJ2-7; 11 positions match TRBD2. Trimming at V came to 8 bases and at J to 1 base, leaving 7 bases not matched to a gene. In germline, CDR1 is MNHEY, CDR2 SMNVEV (reference sequence). The CDR3 contains 15 residues. The CDR3 sequence is CASRPLAGGSYEQYF. CDR3 bases: TGTGCCAGCCGCCCCCTAGCGGGAGGTTCCTACGAGCAGTACTTC.

Written as DNA, the CDR3 is TGTGCCAGCAGCTTAGGCCTAGCGGACCCCTACAATGAGCAGTTCTTC. It yields the protein CASSLGLADPYNEQFF. V usage is TRBV13 and J usage is TRBJ2-1; 7 bases are a match to TRBD2. The trim removed 0 bases at V and 2 bases at J, leaving 4 bases unmatched. Looked up from germline, CDR1 is PRHDT and CDR2 is FYEKMQ (reference sequence). CDR3 size: 16 residues. The variable domain in full, with the rest retrieved from reference TRBV13 and TRBJ2-1, is AAGVIQSPRHLIKEKRETATLKCYPIPRHDTVYWYQQGPGQDPQFLISFYEKMQSDKGSIPDRFSAQQFSDYHSELNMSSLELGDSALYFCASSLGLADPYNEQFFGPGTRLTVL.

On this clone: The sample contains more than one DNA sequence encoding this CDR3. The chain employs TRBV18 and TRBJ2-7; TRBD2 might be the D (6 bases). CDR3 length: 16 amino acids. Between the trimmed V and J ends, which lost 3 bases and 4 bases, there was a span of 19 bases. Germline V CDR1 and CDR2: KGHSH, LQKENI. Written as DNA, the CDR3 is TGTGCCAGCTCACCTGGCCGTGCAGACCGGGGGTACGAGCAGTACTTC. This gives the protein CASSPGRADRGYEQYF.

J is TRBJ1-3 and V is TRBV4-1; TRBD1 matches 12 bases. The germline gives CDR1 MGHRA, CDR2 YSYEKL. V trimming: 4 bases; J trimming: 8 bases; junction bases outside the gene matches: 6. The CDR3 runs to 15 residues. DNA of the CDR3: TGCGCCAGCAGCCTCCGGGACAGGGGGCTTGACACCATATATTTT. It specifies CASSLRDRGLDTIYF.

This clone was detected once. This chain joins TRBV10-2 and TRBJ1-3; no clear D. Trimming left V 0 bases short and J 4 bases short, with 10 bases between. Germline-derived CDR1 and CDR2 are WSHSY and SAAADI. This CDR3 spans 15 amino acids. The CDR3 DNA sequence: TGCGCCAGCAGTGAGTCGACTCGCGTCGGAAACACCATATATTTT. Its protein is CASSESTRVGNTIYF.

This rearrangement joins TRBV19 to TRBJ2-3; possibly TRBD2 for D (6 bases). This CDR3 region has 15 residues. V dropped 3 bases and J dropped 6 bases, with 16 bases sitting between them. Germline CDR1 reads LNHDA; CDR2 reads SQIVND (reference sequence). The CDR3 bases are TGTGCCAGTAGTATCGGGGGACCGTCGGTGGATACGCAGTATTTT. Translated, it gives CASSIGGPSVDTQYF.

The rearrangement joins TRBV10-2 to TRBJ1-2, with TRBD1 as a possible D gene (6 bases). The V and J ends lost 2 bases and 0 bases respectively, with 25 bases between them. CDR1 WSHSY and CDR2 SAAADI come from the germline V gene. The CDR3 has 20 amino acids. The CDR3 nucleotides are TGCGCCAGCAGTGAGCTACCCGGGACAAGCCTCTCTTTAGCTAACTATGGCTACACCTTC. Protein: CASSELPGTSLSLANYGYTF.

V gene TRBV28 combines with J gene TRBJ1-2, with D possibly being TRBD1 (6 bases). Germline-derived CDR1 and CDR2 are MDHEN and SYDVKM. Deletions cut 5 bases from V and 2 bases from J, with 9 bases between. CDR3 length: 13 amino acids. CDR3 nucleotides: TGTGCCAGCAGTGAGGACAGAAACTATGGCTACACCTTC. Translated, it gives CASSEDRNYGYTF.

The V gene is TRBV6-5, the J gene TRBJ2-5, with TRBD2 matching 8 bases. The DNA matches TRBJ2-7 better at its end, which makes the J call doubtful. Germline loops: CDR1 MNHEY, CDR2 SVGAGI. The CDR3 contains 14 residues. DNA of the CDR3: TGTGCCAGCAGTTTAGCGGGGCCTGCCTACGAGCAGTACTTC. Protein: CASSLAGPAYEQYF.

The chain has TRBV6-6 and TRBJ1-1; D may be TRBD1 (6 bases). In germline, CDR1 is MNHNY, CDR2 SVGAGI (reference sequence). The CDR3 runs 14 residues. V was shortened by 0 bases and J by 5 bases, with 10 bases between the two germline ends. CDR3 nucleotides: TGTGCCAGCAGTTACTCCGGGGGGCGTACTGAAGCTTTCTTT. It yields the protein CASSYSGGRTEAFF.

The gene calls are TRBV4-3 and TRBJ2-3; D unresolved. Germline V gene sequence: CDR1 LGHNA, CDR2 YSLEER. V lost 4 bases, J lost 0 bases, and 11 bases lay in between. This CDR3 is built from 15 residues. CDR3 protein: CASSPEATSTDTQYF. In DNA form, the CDR3 reads TGCGCCAGCAGCCCTGAGGCTACTAGCACAGATACGCAGTATTTT.

The chain recombines TRBV7-2 with TRBJ2-1; the D gene is possibly TRBD2 (5 bases). Trimming left V 5 bases short and J 4 bases short, with 9 bases between. Germline V gives CDR1 SGHTA, CDR2 FQGNSA. The CDR3 extends over 13 amino acids. The CDR3 nucleotides read TGTGCCAGCAGCCCTGGCGGGTACAATGAGCAGTTCTTC. Residues: CASSPGGYNEQFF.

This chain links TRBV11-3 with TRBJ2-1; 8 bases are a match to TRBD2. Germline V lookup: CDR1 SGHNT, CDR2 YENEEA. Trimming took 2 bases from V and 9 from J; bases not matched to a gene: 3. The CDR3 length is 13 residues. The chain's CDR3 is CASSLSGSGEQFF. The CDR3, as DNA: TGTGCCAGCAGCTTAAGCGGGAGTGGTGAGCAGTTCTTC.